This T cell receptor beta chain was profiled in a study of regulatory T cells in long-lasting Graves disease. Study outcomes and limitations: Examination was confined to peripheral blood, excluding thyroid tissue. Segments TRBV28, TRBJ1-2 and TRBJ2-5 showed preferential usage in persistent disease.

The time point denotes: persistent/refractory GD, antithyroid drugs over 5 years with positive TRAb. RNA extracted from PBMCs served as the sequencing template. This clonotype was picked up many times. Its antigen remains unidentified. Construction of the TCR beta libraries employed iRepertoire HTBI primers in conjunction with Arm-PCR of CDR3 regions. One entry per CDR3 protein results from TCRdb running MiXCR on the multiplex PCR reads. Of roughly 400,000 distinct CDR3 sequences in the sample, roughly a fifth are singletons; the top ten hold roughly an eighth. Trimming removed 5 bases from V and 7 bases from J, with 18 bases in between. The CDR3 loop spans 15 amino acids. The V gene's germline CDR1 is MDHEN and CDR2 SYDVKM.

This TCR derives from a female donor with Graves disease. The specimen comprised peripheral blood mononuclear cells (PBMCs), sampled when the disease was refractory, from a patient treated with antithyroid drugs. The chain couples TRBV28 to TRBJ1-5; D is possibly TRBD1 (5 bases). The CDR3 loop is CASSVGHPSGQPQHF. Written as DNA, the CDR3 is TGTGCCAGCAGTGTCGGACATCCAAGTGGGCAGCCCCAGCATTTT. Looking up the rest from reference TRBV28 and TRBJ1-5 gives the full variable domain: DVKVTQSSRYLVKRTGEKVFLECVQDMDHENMFWYRQDPGLGLRLIYFSYDVKMKEKGDIPEGYSVSREKKERFSLILESASTNQTSMYLCASSVGHPSGQPQHFGDGTRLSIL.